These 13 T cell receptor beta chains originate from one sample sequenced in a study of regulatory T cells in long-lasting Graves disease. Documented time point: newly diagnosed GD, antithyroid drugs for less than 3 months. PBMC RNA served as the TCR library source. Arm-PCR of CDR3 regions with iRepertoire HTBI primers generated TCR beta libraries. TCRdb called the multiplex PCR reads again in MiXCR, with one record for every CDR3 protein. The top ten clones hold more than 9% of a sample with about 470,000 distinct CDR3 sequences, roughly 17% of them seen once. This sample also appeared in a second study, on T cells in Graves' hyperthyroidism and ophthalmopathy.

The sequencing here drew on peripheral blood mononuclear cells (PBMCs), taken at new diagnosis, from a patient treated with antithyroid drugs. These TCRs come from a man aged 35 to 55 with Graves disease.

Points on this clonotype: A much larger clone differs by one base, so this may be a read error. This rearrangement joins TRBV27 to TRBJ1-2; 8 positions match TRBD1. Germline V gene lookup returns CDR1 MNHEY and CDR2 SMNVEV (reference sequence). This CDR3 comprises 14 residues. With 6 bases clipped from V and 8 bases from J, the junction kept 11 bases outside the gene matches. The CDR3 region has the DNA TGTGCCAGCAGCCCGACAGGGGACTGGGGGGGCTACACCTTC. Translating gives CASSPTGDWGGYTF.

This chain links TRBV6-9 with TRBJ2-3, with 8 bases fitting TRBD1. With 4 bases clipped from V and 2 bases from J, the junction kept 11 bases outside the gene matches. The CDR3 has 17 amino acids. Germline CDR1 reads MNHGY; CDR2 reads SVAAGI. DNA of the CDR3: TGTGCCAGCAGTTTTCCCGGGACAGGTTATGACACAGATACGCAGTATTTT. This sequence encodes CASSFPGTGYDTDTQYF.

This clonotype was found a few times. J is TRBJ2-1 and V is TRBV7-3, with D possibly matching TRBD2 (7 bases). With 3 bases removed from V and 10 bases from J, the gap between germline ends came to 16 bases. The germline CDR1 and CDR2 sequences are SGHTA and FQGTGA. The CDR3 runs to 14 residues. CDR3 bases: TGTGCCAGCAGCTTTGGGGGGGGCCGGCCGGAGCAGTTCTTC. Protein sequence: CASSFGGGRPEQFF.

This clonotype was recorded many times. The chain has TRBV28 and TRBJ2-1, with 13 bases identical to TRBD2. V gave up 3 bases and J gave up 8 bases; unmatched junction bases: 10. CDR1 is MDHEN, CDR2 SYDVKM, per germline. The CDR3 is 17 residues long. The CDR3: CASSFPLRTSGSHEQFF. In DNA, the CDR3 is TGTGCCAGCAGTTTCCCGCTACGGACTAGCGGGAGCCATGAGCAGTTCTTC. Variable domain in full (rest from reference TRBV28 and TRBJ2-1): DVKVTQSSRYLVKRTGEKVFLECVQDMDHENMFWYRQDPGLGLRLIYFSYDVKMKEKGDIPEGYSVSREKKERFSLILESASTNQTSMYLCASSFPLRTSGSHEQFFGPGTRLTVL.

This clonotype was seen ten or more times. The chain has TRBV27 and TRBJ1-5; D not certain. V was trimmed by 2 bases and J by 6 bases, leaving 8 bases between them. The CDR3 is 13 amino acids. Looked up from germline, CDR1 is MNHEY and CDR2 is SMNVEV (reference sequence). The DNA of the CDR3 is TGTGCCAGCAGTTTAGGTGAAAGTCAGCCCCAGCATTTT. The encoded protein is CASSLGESQPQHF.

This clonotype was counted at least ten times. CDR3 loop: CASSFSSGVDEQYF. The CDR3 region has the DNA TGTGCCAGCAGCTTTTCTAGCGGGGTCGACGAGCAGTACTTC. This chain links TRBV7-9 with TRBJ2-7; TRBD2 agrees at 9 bases. The CDR3 loop spans 14 amino acids. Germline CDR1 SEHNR, CDR2 FQNEAQ (reference sequence). J gave up 5 bases and V 3 bases, and 5 bases lay outside the gene matches.

On this clonotype: A much larger clone is a single base away; this may be a read error. The chain carries TRBV7-3 and TRBJ1-1; a possible D gene is TRBD1 (6 bases). V was cut by 3 bases and J by 6 bases, with 14 bases left in between. Germline assignment: CDR1 SGHTA and CDR2 FQGTGA. CDR3 length equals 14 residues. CDR3 protein: CASSLGNRASEAFF. The CDR3 nucleotides are TGTGCCAGCAGCTTGGGGAACAGGGCTTCTGAAGCTTTCTTT.

As for this clonotype: The conserved final phenylalanine or tryptophan is absent from the CDR3, which likely points to a read error. The rearrangement joins TRBV24-1 to TRBJ2-7, with D perhaps assigned TRBD1 or TRBD2 (5 bases each). The germline V gene has CDR1 KGHDR and CDR2 SFDVKD. V was trimmed by 10 bases and J by 6 bases, leaving 18 bases between them. The CDR3 runs 13 residues. CDR3 protein: CATSEGTLGEQYL. In DNA, the CDR3 is TGTGCCACATCAGAAGGGACCCTCGGCGAGCAGTACCTC.

As for this clonotype: This may arise from a read error, as a much more abundant clone is one base away. The V call is TRBV11-2, the J call TRBJ2-3; 7 nucleotides agree with TRBD2. Germline V CDR1 and CDR2: SGHAT, FQNNGV. The CDR3 is made up of 15 amino acids. V shed 1 base, J shed 8 bases, and the junction held 9 bases outside the gene matches. The CDR3 nucleotides read TGTGCCAGCAGCTTAGCAGCCCGGGAGGAAGGTACGCAGTATTTT. Translating gives CASSLAAREEGTQYF.

Ten or more counts support this clonotype. The chain recombines TRBV7-8 with TRBJ2-1; D might be TRBD1 or TRBD2, each matching 5 bases. The CDR3 extends over 16 amino acids. With 1 base removed from V and 0 bases from J, the gap between germline ends came to 10 bases. Germline assignment: CDR1 SGHVS and CDR2 FQNEAQ. CDR3 nucleotides: TGTGCCAGCAGCTTAGTGGGGACCAACTCCTACAATGAGCAGTTCTTC. It specifies CASSLVGTNSYNEQFF.

This clonotype showed up many times. The V call is TRBV5-1, the J call TRBJ1-1, with 10 bases aligning to TRBD1. Trimming at V came to 3 bases and at J to 2 bases, leaving 4 bases not matched to a gene. CDR1 is SGHRS and CDR2 is YFSETQ in the germline V gene. CDR3 size: 15 residues. The CDR3 sequence: CASSSTGGSNTEAFF. For the CDR3, the DNA is TGCGCCAGCAGCTCGACAGGGGGCTCCAACACTGAAGCTTTCTTT.

This clonotype was picked up a small number of times. The chain links TRBV5-1 to TRBJ2-3; 10 bases are shared with TRBD2. The length of the CDR3 is 14 residues. The ends lost 6 bases at V and 3 bases at J; junction bases unmatched: 4. Germline V lookup: CDR1 SGHRS, CDR2 YFSETQ. CDR3 region: CASNLAGETDTQYF. The DNA of the CDR3 is TGCGCCAGCAACCTAGCGGGAGAGACAGATACGCAGTATTTT.

In its sample, this clonotype was seen many times. The genes are TRBV3-1 and TRBJ2-2, with D perhaps TRBD1 (5 bases). Trimming pared 4 bases from V and 3 bases from J, leaving 6 bases between. This CDR3 region has 13 residues. The germline V gene has CDR1 LGHDT and CDR2 YNNKEL (reference sequence). For the CDR3, the DNA is TGTGCCAGCAGCCCAGGGTACACCGGGGAGCTGTTTTTT. It yields the protein CASSPGYTGELFF.